This TCR beta chain was obtained from a study of blood T cell repertoires in COVID-19. The wider study: T cells, B-cell-depleted T cells, or PBMCs provided the cDNA or gDNA that served as material.

There are a few counts of this clone. TCRdb's copy holds only in-frame clones and misses some; the assay was immunoSEQ multiplex PCR. The profile shows around 79,000 clones, roughly four fifths of them singletons. What was sequenced was peripheral blood. The origin of this receptor is a woman in her sixties with acute or convalescent COVID-19.

CDR3 sequence (DNA): TGTGCCAGCAGCTTAGGGGACAGGGGAGATACGCAGTATTTT. This codes for CASSLGDRGDTQYF. The V gene is TRBV7-3, the J gene TRBJ2-3, with 10 bases that match TRBD1. The length of the CDR3 is 14 residues. The V and J ends lost 2 bases and 5 bases, in that order; junction bases with no gene match: 1. CDR1 and CDR2 from the germline V gene are SGHTA and FQGTGA.